This T cell receptor beta chain was profiled in a study of CXCR3-negative and CXCR3-positive naive CD8 T cells. The study's findings and limits: Comparison of naive CXCR3-negative and CXCR3-positive cells revealed similar TRBV-TRBJ usage, while memory cells differed. Diversity was high in both naive subsets and much lower in memory cells.

Note on this clonotype: Its antigen remains unknown.

Each CD8+ T cell subset was sorted in triplicate, around 300,000 cells each. Naive CD8+ T cells showed CD45RO-CCR7+CD27+CD95-. 5' RACE with UMI labels generated the TRB cDNA libraries. From its re-call of the 5' RACE reads, TCRdb lists each CDR3 protein once, without DNA. In total, the table holds 35,000 to 55,000 distinct CDR3 sequences. CDR3 length: 15 amino acids. Germline-derived CDR1 and CDR2 are DFQATT and SNEGSKA (reference sequence). Sequencing was done on a sample of naive CXCR3- CD8+ T cells from blood. The subset is: CD45RO-CCR7+CD27+CD95- naive CD8+ T cells lacking CXCR3 (TNR3-). The receptor was derived from a human donor in good health. Some clones in this sample may be carry-over from other donors' samples. The chain employs TRBV20-1 and TRBJ1-5. The CDR3: CSARDPSDSNQPQHF.